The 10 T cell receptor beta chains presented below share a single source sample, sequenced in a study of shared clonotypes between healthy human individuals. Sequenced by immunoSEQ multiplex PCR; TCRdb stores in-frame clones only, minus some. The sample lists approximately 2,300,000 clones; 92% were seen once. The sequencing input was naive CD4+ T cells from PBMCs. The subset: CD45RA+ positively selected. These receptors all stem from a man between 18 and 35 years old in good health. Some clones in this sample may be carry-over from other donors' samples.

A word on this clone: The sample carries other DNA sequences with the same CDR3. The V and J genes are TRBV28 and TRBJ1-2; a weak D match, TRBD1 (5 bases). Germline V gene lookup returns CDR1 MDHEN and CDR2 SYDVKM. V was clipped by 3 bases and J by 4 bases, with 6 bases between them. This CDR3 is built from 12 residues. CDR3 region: CASSLRGYGYTF. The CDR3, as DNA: TGTGCCAGCAGTTTGAGGGGCTATGGCTACACCTTC.

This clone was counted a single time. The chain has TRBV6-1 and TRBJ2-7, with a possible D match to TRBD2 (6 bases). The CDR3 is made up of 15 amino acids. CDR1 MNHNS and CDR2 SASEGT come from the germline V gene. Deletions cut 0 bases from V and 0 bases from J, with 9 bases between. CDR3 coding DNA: TGTGCCAGCAGTGAAGCGCGGGACTTCTCCTACGAGCAGTACTTC. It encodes CASSEARDFSYEQYF.

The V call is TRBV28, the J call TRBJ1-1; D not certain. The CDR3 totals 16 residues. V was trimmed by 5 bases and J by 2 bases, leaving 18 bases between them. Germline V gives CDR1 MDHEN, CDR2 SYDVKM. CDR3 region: CASSPPRGQPNTEAFF. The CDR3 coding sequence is TGTGCCAGCAGTCCACCCCGCGGGCAGCCCAACACTGAAGCTTTCTTT.

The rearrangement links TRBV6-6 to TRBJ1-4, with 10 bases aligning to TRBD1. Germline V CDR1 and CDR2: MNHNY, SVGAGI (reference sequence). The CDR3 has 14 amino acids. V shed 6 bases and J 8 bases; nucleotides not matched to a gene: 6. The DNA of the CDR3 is TGTGCCAGCAGCCCCGGACAGGGGGTGGAAAAACTGTTTTTT. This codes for CASSPGQGVEKLFF.

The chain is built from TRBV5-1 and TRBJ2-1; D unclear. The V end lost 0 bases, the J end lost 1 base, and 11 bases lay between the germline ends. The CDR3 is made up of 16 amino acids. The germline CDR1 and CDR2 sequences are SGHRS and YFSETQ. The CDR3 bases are TGCGCCAGCAGCTTGGGGGTCGACTTATCCTACAATGAGCAGTTCTTC. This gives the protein CASSLGVDLSYNEQFF.

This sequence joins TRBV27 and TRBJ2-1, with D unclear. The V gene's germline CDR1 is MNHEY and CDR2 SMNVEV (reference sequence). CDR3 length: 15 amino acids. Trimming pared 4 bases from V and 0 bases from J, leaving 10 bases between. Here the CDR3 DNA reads TGTGCCAGCAGTTCCTGGATGAGCTCCTACAATGAGCAGTTCTTC. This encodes CASSSWMSSYNEQFF.

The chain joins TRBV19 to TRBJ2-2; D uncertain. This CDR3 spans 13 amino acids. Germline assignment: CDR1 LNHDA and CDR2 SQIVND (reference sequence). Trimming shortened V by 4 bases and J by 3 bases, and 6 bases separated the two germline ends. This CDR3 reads CASSSGYTGELFF. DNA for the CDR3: TGTGCCAGTAGTAGCGGTTACACCGGGGAGCTGTTTTTT.

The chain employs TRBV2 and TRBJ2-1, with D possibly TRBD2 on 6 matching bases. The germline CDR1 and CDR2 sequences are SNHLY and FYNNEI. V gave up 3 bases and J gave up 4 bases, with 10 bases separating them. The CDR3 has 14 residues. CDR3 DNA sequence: TGTGCCAGCAGTGATACTAGCAGGTACAATGAGCAGTTCTTC. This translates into CASSDTSRYNEQFF.

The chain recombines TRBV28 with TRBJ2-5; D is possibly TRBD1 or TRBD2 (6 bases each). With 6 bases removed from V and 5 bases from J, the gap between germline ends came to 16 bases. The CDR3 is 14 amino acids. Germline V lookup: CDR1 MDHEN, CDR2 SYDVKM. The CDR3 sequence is CASSPTGAGETQYF. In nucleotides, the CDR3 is TGTGCCAGCAGCCCTACGGGGGCAGGGGAGACCCAGTACTTC.

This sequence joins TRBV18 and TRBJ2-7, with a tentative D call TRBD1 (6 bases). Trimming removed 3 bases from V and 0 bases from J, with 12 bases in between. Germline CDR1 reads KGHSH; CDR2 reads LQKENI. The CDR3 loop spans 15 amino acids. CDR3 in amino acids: CASSPPGATSYEQYF. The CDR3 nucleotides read TGTGCCAGCTCACCCCCAGGGGCCACCTCCTACGAGCAGTACTTC.